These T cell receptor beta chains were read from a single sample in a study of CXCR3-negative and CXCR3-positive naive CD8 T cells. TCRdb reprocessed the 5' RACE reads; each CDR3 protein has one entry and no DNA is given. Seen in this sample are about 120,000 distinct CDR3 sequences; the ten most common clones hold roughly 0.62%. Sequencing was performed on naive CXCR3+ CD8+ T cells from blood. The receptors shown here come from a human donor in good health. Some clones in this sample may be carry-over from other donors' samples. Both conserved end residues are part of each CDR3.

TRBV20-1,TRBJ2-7,CSARAYGGLATSSSYEQYF
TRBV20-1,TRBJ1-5,CSAHSGFSNQPQHF
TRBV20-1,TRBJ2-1,CSASGTGGSVIYNEQFF
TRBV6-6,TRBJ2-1,CASSYRDREGNEQFF
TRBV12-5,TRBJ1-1,CASGLVGGGPAGEEAFF
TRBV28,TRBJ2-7,CASRATSGGTYEQYF
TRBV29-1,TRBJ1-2,CSVPDRGGYTF
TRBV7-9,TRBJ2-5,CASSSAKDQWETQYF
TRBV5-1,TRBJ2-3,CASSPGQGIVDTQYF
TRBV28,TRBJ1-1,CASSPPGEAFF
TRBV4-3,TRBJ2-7,CASSQAGVSYEQYF
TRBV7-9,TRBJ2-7,CASSSGQGIEQYF
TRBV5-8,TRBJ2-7,CASSLEHPYEQYF
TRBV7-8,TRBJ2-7,CASSLAPSNEQYF
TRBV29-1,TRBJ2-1,CRQGTDSEQFF
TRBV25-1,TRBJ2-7,CASSGDRGYEQYF
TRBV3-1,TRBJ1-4,CASSQYIMKKLFF
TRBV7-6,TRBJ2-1,CASSLRGESYNEQFF
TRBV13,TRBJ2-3,CANSPAPGSVDTQYF
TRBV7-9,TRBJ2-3,CASSYLEAPDTQYF
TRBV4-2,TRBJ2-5,CASSQDGGGEETQYF
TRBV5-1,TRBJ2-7,CASSLEAGEVEQYF
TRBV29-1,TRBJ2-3,CSGEWGDTQYF
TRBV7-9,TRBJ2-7,CASSLALDEQYF
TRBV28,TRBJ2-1,CASSPLGLAKYNEQFF
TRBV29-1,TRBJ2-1,CSVGGDTRGPGGYNEQFF
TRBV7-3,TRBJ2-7,CASSLWSGGAYEQYF
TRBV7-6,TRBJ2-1,CASRRLAVGHNEQFF
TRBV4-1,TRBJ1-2,CASSEEGLGSGYTF
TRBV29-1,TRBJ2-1,CSTPGQGWSRNEQFF
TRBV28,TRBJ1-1,CASRLITVLGTEAFF
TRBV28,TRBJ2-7,CASSPVAGSSYEQYF
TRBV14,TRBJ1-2,CASSQVGALQLNYGYTF
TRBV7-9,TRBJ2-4,CASSFYRPVENIQYF
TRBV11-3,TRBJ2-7,CASSQSRFELKLPYEQCF
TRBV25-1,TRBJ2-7,CASSEGRYEQYF
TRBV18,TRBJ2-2,CASSPLSSGANTGELFF
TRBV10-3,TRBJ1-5,CAISESWDLNQPQHF
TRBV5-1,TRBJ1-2,CASSLDDNFGRGGIGYTF
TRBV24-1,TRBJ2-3,CATSDLISDTQYF
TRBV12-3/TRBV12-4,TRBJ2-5,CASSFVTVQETQYF
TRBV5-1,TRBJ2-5,CASSQWDKETQYF
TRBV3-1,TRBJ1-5,CASSQEGGASQPQHF
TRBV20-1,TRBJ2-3,CSARDPDRTDTQYF
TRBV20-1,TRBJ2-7,CSVNDRASYEQYF
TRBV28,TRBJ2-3,CASSLPLAGDTDTQYF
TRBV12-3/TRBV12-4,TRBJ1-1,CASRADLGGTEAFF